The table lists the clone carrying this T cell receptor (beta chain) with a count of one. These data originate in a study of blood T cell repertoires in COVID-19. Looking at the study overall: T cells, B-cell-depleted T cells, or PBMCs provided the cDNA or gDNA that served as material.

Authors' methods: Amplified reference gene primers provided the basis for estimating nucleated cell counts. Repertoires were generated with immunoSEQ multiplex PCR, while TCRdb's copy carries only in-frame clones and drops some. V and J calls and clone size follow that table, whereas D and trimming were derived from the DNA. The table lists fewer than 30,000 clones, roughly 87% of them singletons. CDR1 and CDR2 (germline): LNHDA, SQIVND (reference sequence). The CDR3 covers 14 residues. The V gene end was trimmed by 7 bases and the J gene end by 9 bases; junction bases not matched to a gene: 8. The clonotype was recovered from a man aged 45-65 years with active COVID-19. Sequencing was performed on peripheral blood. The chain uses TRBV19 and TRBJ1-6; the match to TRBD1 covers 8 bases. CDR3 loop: CASTTDRESSPLHF. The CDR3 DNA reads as TGTGCCAGTACCACGGACAGGGAAAGTTCACCCCTCCACTTT.